This TCR beta chain was recorded in a study of beta chain features in type 1 diabetes. In germline, CDR1 is SQVTM, CDR2 ANQGSEA. V shed 5 bases, J shed 6 bases, and the junction held 3 bases outside the gene matches. CDR3 length: 13 amino acids. The study reverse transcribed the entire isolated RNA, so it sequenced expressed TCRB transcripts. Generated by immunoSEQ multiplex PCR, the TCRdb table keeps only in-frame clones and is missing some. The profile shows 130,000 to 150,000 clones, 40% to 60% of them singletons. This clone showed up just a few times. The antigen is undetermined. Every donor provided one heparinised blood draw, which averaged about 110 mL. Regarding the study as a whole: When VDJ junctions were examined, type 1 diabetes patients showed fewer insertions and more deletions.

Sequencing was carried out using Tregs from blood. The chain couples TRBV29-1 to TRBJ1-5, with 11 nucleotides matching TRBD1. The sequence was obtained from a man younger than 35 in good health. CDR3 in amino acids: CSVSDRGLQPQHF. In DNA form, the CDR3 reads TGCAGCGTTTCGGACAGGGGGCTTCAGCCCCAGCATTTT.